These T cell receptor beta chains were read from a single sample in a study of OX40 agonist ivuxolimab in advanced cancers. This table comes from immunoSEQ multiplex PCR, and its TCRdb copy is limited to in-frame clones, with some not included. The sample holds tens of thousands of clones, 70% to 90% seen once. Material: CD4+ or CD8+ T cells sorted from blood, obtained in a trial of the OX40 agonist ivuxolimab. Every receptor here comes from an adult with an advanced solid tumor such as melanoma, head and neck, liver or kidney cancer. CDR3s include the opening cysteine and the closing phenylalanine or tryptophan. The order of the fields is V gene, D gene, J gene, clone size, CDR3 protein, CDR3 DNA. A D gene is named only where the DNA matches it firmly. Part of the rows lack a size; the others show once, few, many or a class for expanded clones.

>TRBV9|NA|TRBJ2-3|NA
CASSVAGRVGGTDTQYF
TGTGCCAGCAGCGTAGCTGGCAGGGTTGGAGGCACAGATACGCAGTATTTT
>TRBV2|TRBD1|TRBJ1-1|few
CASSEVQGRNTEAFF
TGTGCCAGCAGTGAGGTACAGGGGCGAAACACTGAAGCTTTCTTT
>TRBV7-8|TRBD1|TRBJ1-5|NA
CASSLAQGTNQPQHF
TGTGCCAGCAGCTTAGCACAGGGGACCAATCAGCCCCAGCATTTT
>TRBV9|NA|TRBJ2-7|NA
CASSVGPRQGSSYEQYF
TGTGCCAGCAGCGTAGGCCCCCGGCAGGGGAGCTCCTACGAGCAGTACTTC
>TRBV18|NA|TRBJ1-2|NA
CASSPYQHRDGYTF
TGTGCCAGCTCACCTTACCAACACAGGGACGGCTACACCTTC
>TRBV5-1|NA|TRBJ2-7|NA
CASSPAGTRSYEQYF
TGCGCCAGCAGCCCCGCCGGGACTCGCTCCTACGAGCAGTACTTC
>TRBV6-5|NA|TRBJ1-2|NA
CASSYSGGNYGYTF
TGTGCCAGCAGTTACTCGGGGGGGAACTATGGCTACACCTTC
>TRBV30|TRBD2|TRBJ2-5|few
CATQGGSGGKTQYF
TGTGCCACCCAGGGGGGTAGCGGGGGGAAGACCCAGTACTTC
>TRBV5-6|NA|TRBJ2-2|NA
CASSLEVGGPGGELFF
TGTGCCAGCAGCTTGGAGGTGGGGGGGCCCGGCGGGGAGCTGTTTTTT
>TRBV4-1|TRBD2|TRBJ2-5|NA
CASSFRRTSAQKAETQYF
TGCGCCAGCAGCTTCCGCCGGACTAGCGCCCAAAAAGCGGAGACCCAGTACTTC
>TRBV10-3|NA|TRBJ2-7|NA
CAISEVGGYEQYF
TGTGCCATCAGTGAGGTCGGCGGGTACGAGCAGTACTTC
>TRBV15|TRBD2|TRBJ2-3|once
CATSRDISGGFVAADTQYF
TGTGCCACCAGCAGAGATATTAGCGGGGGGTTTGTCGCCGCAGATACGCAGTATTTT
>TRBV6-1|NA|TRBJ2-7|NA
CASSLKGGEQYF
TGTGCCAGCAGCCTAAAGGGGGGTGAGCAGTACTTC
>TRBV27|NA|TRBJ1-1|NA
CASSGRGKMNTEAFF
TGTGCCAGCAGTGGGCGGGGAAAGATGAACACTGAAGCTTTCTTT
>TRBV6-1|NA|TRBJ2-1|NA
CASSEARHGQFF
TGTGCCAGCAGTGAAGCGCGACACGGGCAGTTCTTC
>TRBV5-4|TRBD1|TRBJ2-1|NA
CASSTKTGSYNEQFF
TGTGCCAGCAGCACCAAGACAGGGTCCTACAATGAGCAGTTCTTC
>TRBV9|NA|TRBJ2-3|once
CASSVDRRGIDTQYF
TGTGCCAGCAGCGTAGACCGTCGGGGGATAGATACGCAGTATTTT
>TRBV5-6|TRBD1|TRBJ1-6|NA
CASSWGTGANSPLHF
TGTGCCAGCAGCTGGGGGACAGGGGCGAATTCACCCCTCCACTTT
>TRBV30|TRBD1|TRBJ1-2|NA
CAWTGGHYGYTF
TGTGCCTGGACAGGGGGTCACTATGGCTACACCTTC
>TRBV6-5|TRBD2|TRBJ2-5|NA
CASSYQLAGGLETQYF
TGTGCCAGCAGTTACCAGCTAGCGGGGGGGCTGGAGACCCAGTACTTC
>TRBV6-5|TRBD2|TRBJ2-1|NA
CASSSTSPYNEQFF
TGTGCCAGCAGCTCGACTAGCCCCTACAATGAGCAGTTCTTC
>TRBV5-6|NA|TRBJ2-2|once
CASSPRALASGGELFF
TGTGCCAGCAGCCCAAGGGCTCTAGCCTCGGGCGGGGAGCTGTTTTTT
>TRBV19|NA|TRBJ2-1|NA
CASSIDRTGTYNEQFF
TGTGCCAGTAGTATAGACCGCACAGGGACCTACAATGAGCAGTTCTTC
>TRBV6-5|NA|TRBJ1-2|NA
CASSYEARYGYTF
TGTGCCAGCAGTTATGAGGCTCGCTATGGCTACACCTTC
>TRBV14|NA|TRBJ1-6|NA
CASSQGIGTNSPLHF
TGTGCCAGCAGCCAAGGGATAGGGACGAATTCACCCCTCCACTTT
>TRBV5-1|TRBD2|TRBJ2-1|NA
CASSLTQPRTSVVNEQFF
TGCGCCAGCAGCTTGACCCAACCTCGGACTAGCGTAGTCAATGAGCAGTTCTTC
>TRBV6-6|NA|TRBJ2-7|NA
CASSYSAGEQYF
TGTGCCAGCAGTTACTCCGCGGGGGAGCAGTACTTC
>TRBV7-2|TRBD2|TRBJ2-5|NA
CASSLASGGRDQETQYF
TGTGCCAGCAGCTTAGCTAGCGGGGGGCGGGATCAAGAGACCCAGTACTTC
>TRBV6-5|NA|TRBJ1-5|once
CASSRTVSNQPQHF
TGTGCCAGCAGTCGGACAGTTAGCAATCAGCCCCAGCATTTT
>TRBV29-1|NA|TRBJ2-5|few
CSVARGRGETQYF
TGCAGCGTTGCGCGGGGCCGAGGGGAGACCCAGTACTTC
>TRBV9|TRBD1|TRBJ1-6|few
CASSVEVTGDNSPLHF
TGTGCCAGCAGCGTAGAAGTCACAGGGGATAATTCACCCCTCCACTTT
>TRBV5-1|TRBD1|TRBJ1-1|once
CASSQGDRTNTEAFF
TGCGCCAGCAGCCAGGGGGACAGGACGAACACTGAAGCTTTCTTT
>TRBV7-9|TRBD1|TRBJ2-3|NA
CASSRDRGHTDTQYF
TGTGCCAGCAGCCGGGACAGGGGGCACACAGATACGCAGTATTTT
>TRBV5-5|NA|TRBJ2-7|NA
CASSRIYRAHEQYF
TGTGCCAGCAGCCGGATTTACAGGGCCCACGAGCAGTACTTC
>TRBV7-9|NA|TRBJ2-7|once
CASSPVVEQYF
TGTGCCAGCAGCCCGGTGGTGGAGCAGTACTTC
>TRBV9|NA|TRBJ1-1|NA
CASSVLQENTEAFF
TGTGCCAGCAGCGTGCTACAGGAGAACACTGAAGCTTTCTTT
>TRBV20-1|NA|TRBJ2-1|NA
CSARRGNEQFF
TGCAGTGCTAGGCGGGGTAATGAGCAGTTCTTC
>TRBV2|NA|TRBJ1-4|NA
CASRRTGVTNEKLFF
TGTGCCAGCAGGCGGACGGGGGTAACTAATGAAAAACTGTTTTTT
>TRBV7-6|TRBD1|TRBJ1-2|NA
CASSLASDRGYTF
TGTGCCAGCAGCTTAGCATCGGACAGGGGCTACACCTTC
>TRBV4-1|TRBD1|TRBJ1-1|NA
CASSQYQGASTEAFF
TGCGCCAGCAGCCAGTATCAGGGGGCGAGCACTGAAGCTTTCTTT
>TRBV4-1|NA|TRBJ2-5|once
CASSPDTGFGETQYF
TGCGCCAGCAGCCCAGACACAGGTTTTGGAGAGACCCAGTACTTC
>TRBV28|NA|TRBJ2-7|NA
CASSRTYEQYF
TGTGCCAGCAGTCGAACTTACGAGCAGTACTTC
>TRBV5-8|TRBD2|TRBJ2-3|NA
CASRGGGRPDTQYF
TGTGCCAGCCGCGGGGGGGGGAGACCAGATACGCAGTATTTT
>TRBV18|NA|TRBJ2-5|NA
CASSPKRDSQETQYF
TGTGCCAGCTCACCTAAGAGAGACAGCCAAGAGACCCAGTACTTC
>TRBV10-2|NA|TRBJ1-5|few
CASSIGGTRLLQPQHF
TGCGCCAGCTCAATCGGAGGCACTCGGTTGCTTCAGCCCCAGCATTTT
>TRBV18|NA|TRBJ1-4|NA
CASSPRPLGDEKLFF
TGTGCCAGCTCACCACGGCCTCTAGGAGATGAAAAACTGTTTTTT
>TRBV6-1|NA|TRBJ1-4|NA
CASSPLKNEKLFF
TGTGCCAGCAGTCCCCTTAAAAATGAAAAACTGTTTTTT
>TRBV4-2|TRBD1|TRBJ1-2|NA
CASSPPGQGAEGYTF
TGTGCCAGCAGTCCTCCGGGACAGGGGGCGGAGGGCTACACCTTC
>TRBV6-1|TRBD2|TRBJ2-1|NA
CASSGRLAGGHNEQFF
TGTGCCAGCAGTGGGAGACTAGCGGGGGGACACAATGAGCAGTTCTTC
>TRBV5-1|NA|TRBJ1-1|NA
CASSYRENTEAFF
TGCGCCAGCAGCTACAGAGAGAACACTGAAGCTTTCTTT
>TRBV5-1|TRBD2|TRBJ2-3|NA
CASSLGEGLVTDTQYF
TGCGCCAGCAGCTTGGGGGAGGGCCTAGTCACAGATACGCAGTATTTT
>TRBV6-6|NA|TRBJ1-4|NA
CATSEYEKLFF
TGTGCCACCTCTGAATATGAAAAACTGTTTTTT
>TRBV6-5|TRBD1|TRBJ1-5|NA
CASSPGGAQPQHF
TGTGCCAGCAGTCCAGGGGGCGCTCAGCCCCAGCATTTT
>TRBV14|NA|TRBJ1-6|NA
CASSQVPFGGGSYNSPLHF
TGTGCCAGCAGCCAAGTTCCGTTTGGAGGGGGGTCCTATAATTCACCCCTCCACTTT